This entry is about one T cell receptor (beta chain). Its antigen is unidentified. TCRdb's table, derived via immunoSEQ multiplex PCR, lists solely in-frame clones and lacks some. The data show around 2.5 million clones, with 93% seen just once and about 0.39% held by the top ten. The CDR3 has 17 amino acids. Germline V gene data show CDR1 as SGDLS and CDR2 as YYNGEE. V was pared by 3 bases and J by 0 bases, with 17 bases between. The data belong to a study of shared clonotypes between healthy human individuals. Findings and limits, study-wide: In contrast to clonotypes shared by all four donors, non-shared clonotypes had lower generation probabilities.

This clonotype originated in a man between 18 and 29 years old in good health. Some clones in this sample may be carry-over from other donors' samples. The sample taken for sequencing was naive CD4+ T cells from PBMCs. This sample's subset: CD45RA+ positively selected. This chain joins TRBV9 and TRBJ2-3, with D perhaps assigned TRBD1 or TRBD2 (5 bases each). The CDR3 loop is CASSEGIGTASTDTQYF. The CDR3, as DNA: TGTGCCAGCAGCGAAGGGATCGGGACGGCCAGCACAGATACGCAGTATTTT.